This TCR beta chain was sequenced for a study of blood T cell repertoires in COVID-19. Germline-derived CDR1 and CDR2 are MGHDK and SYGVNS. V lost 3 bases and J lost 4; bases outside the gene matches: 2. CDR3 length: 13 amino acids. Sequencing was performed with immunoSEQ multiplex PCR; in TCRdb, only in-frame clones are kept and a portion is missing. The sample lists 120,000 to 150,000 clones, around nine tenths occurring once. Specimen: peripheral blood. This TCR was recovered from a human donor in a cohort sampled during active COVID-19. The chain links TRBV25-1 to TRBJ1-2, with 7 bases lining up with TRBD1. The CDR3 reads CASSEGTAYGYTF. The CDR3 DNA follows: TGTGCCAGCAGTGAGGGGACAGCCTATGGCTACACCTTC.